This TCR beta chain was recorded in a study of vaccination effects on CD4 cells after COVID-19. Some clones are missing from TCRdb's copy, which holds only in-frame ones; the method was immunoSEQ multiplex PCR. The sample holds about 24,000 clones, about 74% seen once. This clone has only a few counts. Its antigen is not known. The CDR3 covers 16 residues. Looked up from germline, CDR1 is SGHNT and CDR2 is YYREEE (reference sequence). V was clipped by 2 bases and J by 2 bases; unmatched bases: 5. Within the ViraFEST assay, antigen-specific CD4+ T cells underwent expansion with viral peptide pools prior to sequencing. An approximately nine-day culture period preceded the isolation of CD4+ T cells. Each vaccine recipient was nucleocapsid antibody negative and had no prior SARS-CoV-2 infection. Cultures used approximately 2 million PBMC per well, about 10 IU/ml IL-2 and 10 ug/ml peptides.

J is TRBJ2-3 and V is TRBV5-4; 10 bases fit TRBD2. This material consisted of CD4+ T cells from PBMCs cultured with SARS-CoV-2 spike peptides, taken before COVID-19 vaccination. The source is a human donor who received a COVID-19 vaccine. CDR3 sequence: CASSLIAGGNTDTQYF. For the CDR3, the DNA is TGTGCCAGCAGCTTAATAGCGGGAGGAAACACAGATACGCAGTATTTT.